This T cell receptor beta chain derives from a study of T cells after yellow fever vaccination. Ten or more counts support this clonotype. Its specificity is unknown. Germline CDR1 is SGHRS and CDR2 is YFSETQ. CDR3 length: 14 residues. V was pared by 3 bases and J by 3 bases, with 12 bases between. General study points: On re-exposure, the response was weaker but peaked faster, at day 5 versus 15. The booster response re-showed most primary clones: approximately 95% CD4, approximately 86% CD8. One caveat is that FACS-sorted repertoires could contain abundant clonotypes contaminating from the bulk population.

TCRdb itself ran the 5' RACE reads through MiXCR, one entry per CDR3 protein. The sample records some 240,000 distinct CDR3 sequences, approximately 3% being singletons. The specimen comprised CD4+ T cells sorted from PBMCs, sampled 10 days after the yellow fever booster vaccination. This clonotype was obtained from a man younger than 30 who received the YFV17D yellow fever vaccine. V and J are TRBV5-1 and TRBJ1-1; D is possibly TRBD1 (5 bases). The CDR3 spells CASSSSGTDTEAFF. The CDR3 nucleotides are TGCGCCAGCAGCTCCAGTGGGACCGACACTGAAGCTTTCTTT.